This record covers a single T cell receptor beta chain. Its antigen is still unknown. No per-base quality is available; no much larger clone lies one base away. This sample was included in a study of blood T cell repertoires in COVID-19 (dated by TCRdb to between 2020 and 2021). Concerning the study at large: Samples from collaborators originated in the United States, Italy and Spain and spanned both the acute and convalescent phases of COVID-19. The prospective study material was composed of cDNA or gDNA derived from T cells, B-cell-depleted T cells, or PBMCs. The dataset comprised deeply sampled blood TCRbeta repertoires from subjects exposed to, actively infected with, or recovered from COVID-19. The repertoires were released in a freely available public database intended as a resource for research on the immune response to SARS-CoV-2. Samples came from the ongoing ImmuneRACE study (first 160 participants) plus 1,254 subjects from 6 global collaborators. Sample metadata almost always included a de-identified subject ID, COVID-19 status, age in years and sex. Where available, HLA class I and class II types were obtained from metadata supplied by the sample provider rather than from assay-based typing. What the work shows at the level of the full study, not this receptor alone: The quantity of clinical and demographic metadata differed by source and by participant and was supplied without curation.

V gives up 0 bases and J gives up 0 bases, and the segment between their germline ends measures 6 bases. Spanning cysteine to phenylalanine, the CDR3 consists of 15 amino acids. Only the CDR3 DNA is retained, 45 bases long and in frame from the first base. Reading the germline V gene (reference sequence) gives CDR1 LGHDT and CDR2 YNNKEL. TCRbeta CDR3 regions were amplified from genomic DNA by means of the immunoSEQ Assay, a bias-controlled multiplex PCR. The source study handled its data this way. The number of nucleated cells in each sample was estimated by amplification of reference gene primers within the assay. To quantify the absolute abundance of each unique TCRbeta CDR3 rearrangement, sequence reads were collapsed and filtered. For each sample, productive Simpson clonality was calculated by taking the square root of Simpson's diversity index across productive rearrangements. The source is immuneACCESS, and TCRdb retained only in-frame sequences with V and J called. Part of the clones is not carried over; for the studies checked, unresolved V genes explain less than half of this, and the remainder is unexplained. V and J calls and clone size are copied from that table; D and trimming were computed from the DNA. Present in this sample are tens of thousands of clones, about 90% of which were seen just once. 6% to 8% of the sample rests with the top ten.

The collaborating institutions used their own protocols to collect whole blood in K2EDTA tubes. For TCRbeta analysis, collaborators shipped samples as frozen whole blood, isolated PBMCs, or DNA extracted from either of those sample types. This receptor was obtained from a woman of 80 years or more with active COVID-19. The sequence links TRBV3-1 (or the pseudogene TRBV3-2) to TRBJ1-3; TRBD1 is possibly the D segment (6 matching bases). Material for sequencing was peripheral blood. The CDR3 region: CASSQEGHSGNTIYF. The nucleotide sequence is given as TGTGCCAGCAGCCAAGAGGGACACTCTGGAAACACCATATATTTT.